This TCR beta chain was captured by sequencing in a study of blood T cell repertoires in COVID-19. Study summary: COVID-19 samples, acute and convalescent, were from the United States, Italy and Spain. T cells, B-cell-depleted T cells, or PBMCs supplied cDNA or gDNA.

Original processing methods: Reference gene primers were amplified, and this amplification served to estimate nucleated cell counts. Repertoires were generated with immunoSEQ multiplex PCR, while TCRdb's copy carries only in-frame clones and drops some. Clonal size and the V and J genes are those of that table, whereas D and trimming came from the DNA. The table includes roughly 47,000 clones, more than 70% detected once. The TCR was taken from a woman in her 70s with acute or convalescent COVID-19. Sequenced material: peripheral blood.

This chain's CDR3 is CASSLVGGSDEQYF. The CDR3 nucleotides are TGTGCCAGCAGCTTAGTCGGCGGAAGCGACGAGCAGTACTTC. The chain links TRBV7-2 to TRBJ2-7; D gene uncertain. Between the trimmed V and J ends, which lost 1 base and 5 bases, there was a span of 12 bases. Germline CDR1 is SGHTA and CDR2 is FQGNSA. The CDR3 runs to 14 residues.